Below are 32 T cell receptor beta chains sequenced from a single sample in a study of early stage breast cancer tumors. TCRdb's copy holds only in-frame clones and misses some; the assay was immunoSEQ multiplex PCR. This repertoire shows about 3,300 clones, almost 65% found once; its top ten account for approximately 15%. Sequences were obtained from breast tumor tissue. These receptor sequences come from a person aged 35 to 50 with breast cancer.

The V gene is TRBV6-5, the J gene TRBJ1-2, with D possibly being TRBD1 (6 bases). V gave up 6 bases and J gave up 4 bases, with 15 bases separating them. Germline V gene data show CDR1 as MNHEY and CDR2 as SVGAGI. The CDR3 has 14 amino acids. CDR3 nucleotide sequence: TGTGCCAGCAGGAGACTTCAGGGGCTCTATGGCTACACCTTC. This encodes CASRRLQGLYGYTF.

The CDR3 DNA reads TGTGCCAGCAGTGCCCTCGGGACAGGGGGCACTGAAGCTTTCTTT. Its translation: CASSALGTGGTEAFF. V is TRBV25-1 and J is TRBJ1-1; TRBD1 matches at 11 bases. The CDR3 has 15 residues. V was pared by 4 bases and J by 4 bases, with 5 bases of the junction left unmatched. Germline loops: CDR1 MGHDK, CDR2 SYGVNS.

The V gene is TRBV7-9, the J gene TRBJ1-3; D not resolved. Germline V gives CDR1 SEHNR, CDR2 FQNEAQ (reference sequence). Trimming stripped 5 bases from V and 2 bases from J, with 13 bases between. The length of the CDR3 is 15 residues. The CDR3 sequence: CASSITAQAGNTIYF. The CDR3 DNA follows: TGTGCCAGCAGCATAACAGCGCAGGCTGGAAACACCATATATTTT.

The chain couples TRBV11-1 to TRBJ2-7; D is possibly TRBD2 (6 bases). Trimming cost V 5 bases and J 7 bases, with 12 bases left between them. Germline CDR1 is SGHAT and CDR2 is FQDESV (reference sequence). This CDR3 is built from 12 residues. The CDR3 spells CASSLRTNEQYF. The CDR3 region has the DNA TGTGCCAGCAGCCTTCGGACTAATGAGCAGTACTTC.

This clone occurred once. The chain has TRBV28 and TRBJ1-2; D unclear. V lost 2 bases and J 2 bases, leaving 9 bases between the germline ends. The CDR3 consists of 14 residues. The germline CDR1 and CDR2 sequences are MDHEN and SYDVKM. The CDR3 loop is CASSLTGRNYGYTF. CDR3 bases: TGTGCCAGCAGTTTAACGGGCAGAAACTATGGCTACACCTTC.

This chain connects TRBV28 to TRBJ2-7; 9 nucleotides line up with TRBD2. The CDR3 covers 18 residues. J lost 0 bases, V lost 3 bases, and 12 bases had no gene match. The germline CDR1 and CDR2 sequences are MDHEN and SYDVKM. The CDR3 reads CASSFSSSGRNPSYEQYF. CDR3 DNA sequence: TGTGCCAGCAGTTTTTCGAGTAGCGGGAGAAACCCCTCCTACGAGCAGTACTTC.

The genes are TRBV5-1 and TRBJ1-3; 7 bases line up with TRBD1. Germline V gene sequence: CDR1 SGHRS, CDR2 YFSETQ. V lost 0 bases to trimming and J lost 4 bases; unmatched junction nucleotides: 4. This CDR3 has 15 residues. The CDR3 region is CASSLEGAPGNTIYF. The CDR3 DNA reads TGCGCCAGCAGCTTGGAGGGGGCGCCCGGAAACACCATATATTTT.

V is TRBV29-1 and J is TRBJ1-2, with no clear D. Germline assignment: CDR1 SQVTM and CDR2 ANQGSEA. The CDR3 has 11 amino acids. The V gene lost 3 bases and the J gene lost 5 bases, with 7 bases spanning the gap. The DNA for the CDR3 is TGCAGCGTTGATGCGGGTTATGGCTACACCTTC. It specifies CSVDAGYGYTF.

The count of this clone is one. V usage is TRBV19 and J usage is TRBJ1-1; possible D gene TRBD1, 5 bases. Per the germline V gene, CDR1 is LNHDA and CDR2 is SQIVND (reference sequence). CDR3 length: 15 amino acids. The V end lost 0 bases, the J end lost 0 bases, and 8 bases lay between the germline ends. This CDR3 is CASSIDRQLNTEAFF. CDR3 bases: TGTGCCAGTAGTATAGATCGACAGCTGAACACTGAAGCTTTCTTT.

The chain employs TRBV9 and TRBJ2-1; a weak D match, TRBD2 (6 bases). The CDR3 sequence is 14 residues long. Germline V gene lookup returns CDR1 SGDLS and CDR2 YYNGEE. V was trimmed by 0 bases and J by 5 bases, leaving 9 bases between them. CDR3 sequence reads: CASSVGDLHNEQFF. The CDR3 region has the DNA TGTGCCAGCAGCGTAGGGGACTTACACAATGAGCAGTTCTTC.

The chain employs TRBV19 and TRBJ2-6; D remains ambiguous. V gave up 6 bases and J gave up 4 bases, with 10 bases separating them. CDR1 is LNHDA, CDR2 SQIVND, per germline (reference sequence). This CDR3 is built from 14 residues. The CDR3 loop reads CASRTVAGANVLTF. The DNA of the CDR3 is TGTGCCAGTAGAACAGTGGCCGGGGCCAACGTCCTGACTTTC.

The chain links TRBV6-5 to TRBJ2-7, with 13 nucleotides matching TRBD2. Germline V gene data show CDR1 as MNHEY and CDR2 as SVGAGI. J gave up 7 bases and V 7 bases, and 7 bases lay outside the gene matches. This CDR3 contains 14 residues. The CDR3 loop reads CASNGLAGAGEQYF. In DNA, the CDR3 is TGTGCCAGCAACGGACTAGCGGGAGCGGGGGAGCAGTACTTC.

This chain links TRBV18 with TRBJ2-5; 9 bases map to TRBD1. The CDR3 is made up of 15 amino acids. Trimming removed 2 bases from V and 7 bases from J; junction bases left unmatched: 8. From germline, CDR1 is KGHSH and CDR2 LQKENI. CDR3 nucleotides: TGTGCCAGCTCACCAGCCTGGTCGGACAGGGGGACCCAGTACTTC. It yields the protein CASSPAWSDRGTQYF.

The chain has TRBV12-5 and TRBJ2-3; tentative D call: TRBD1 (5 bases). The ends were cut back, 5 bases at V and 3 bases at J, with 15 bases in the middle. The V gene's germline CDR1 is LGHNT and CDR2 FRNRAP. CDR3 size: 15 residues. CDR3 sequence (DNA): TGTGCTAGTGGTCAGCGACAGCTTGGTACAGATACGCAGTATTTT. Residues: CASGQRQLGTDTQYF.

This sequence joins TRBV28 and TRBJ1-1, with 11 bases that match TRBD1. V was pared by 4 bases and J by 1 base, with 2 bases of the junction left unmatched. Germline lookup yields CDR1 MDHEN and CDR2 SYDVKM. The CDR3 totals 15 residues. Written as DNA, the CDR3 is TGTGCCAGCAGTTGGACAGGGGGCGGGAACACTGAAGCTTTCTTT. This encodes CASSWTGGGNTEAFF.

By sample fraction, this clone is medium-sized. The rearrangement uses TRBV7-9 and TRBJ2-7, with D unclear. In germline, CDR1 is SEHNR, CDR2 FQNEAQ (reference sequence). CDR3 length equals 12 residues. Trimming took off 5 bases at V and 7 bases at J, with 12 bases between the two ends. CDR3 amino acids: CASSLSLAEQYF. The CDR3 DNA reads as TGTGCCAGCAGCCTCTCCCTGGCAGAGCAGTACTTC.

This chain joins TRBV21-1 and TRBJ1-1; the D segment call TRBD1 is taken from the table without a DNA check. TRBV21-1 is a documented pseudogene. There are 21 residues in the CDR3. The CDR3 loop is CASSKYVETGGRLDLVVEAFF. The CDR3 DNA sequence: TGTGCCAGCAGCAAATACGTGGAGACAGGGGGCAGGCTCGACTTAGTGGTCGAAGCTTTCTTT.

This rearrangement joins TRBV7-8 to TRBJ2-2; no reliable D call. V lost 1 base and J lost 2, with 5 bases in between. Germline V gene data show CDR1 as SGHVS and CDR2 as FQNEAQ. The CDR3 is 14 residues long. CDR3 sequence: CASSLDENTGELFF. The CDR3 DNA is TGTGCCAGCAGCTTAGACGAAAACACCGGGGAGCTGTTTTTT.

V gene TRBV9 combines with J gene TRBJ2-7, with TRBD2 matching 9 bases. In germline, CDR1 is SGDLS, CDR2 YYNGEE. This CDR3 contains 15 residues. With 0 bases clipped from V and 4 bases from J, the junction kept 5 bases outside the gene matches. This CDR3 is CASSVGLAGDYEQYF. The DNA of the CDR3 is TGTGCCAGCAGCGTAGGATTAGCGGGAGATTACGAGCAGTACTTC.

The CDR3 here is CASSPQGGNTIYF. CDR3 coding DNA: TGTGCCAGCAGCCCCCAGGGTGGAAACACCATATATTTT. This chain connects TRBV14 to TRBJ1-3; D is possibly TRBD1 (5 bases). V was trimmed by 4 bases and J by 3 bases, leaving 7 bases between them. CDR3 size: 13 residues. Germline lookup yields CDR1 SGHDN and CDR2 FVKESK.

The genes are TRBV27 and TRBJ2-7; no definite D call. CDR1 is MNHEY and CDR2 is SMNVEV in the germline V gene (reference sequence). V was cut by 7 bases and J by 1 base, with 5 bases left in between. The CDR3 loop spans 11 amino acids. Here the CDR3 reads CASTNSYEQYF. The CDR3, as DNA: TGTGCCAGCACTAATTCCTACGAGCAGTACTTC.

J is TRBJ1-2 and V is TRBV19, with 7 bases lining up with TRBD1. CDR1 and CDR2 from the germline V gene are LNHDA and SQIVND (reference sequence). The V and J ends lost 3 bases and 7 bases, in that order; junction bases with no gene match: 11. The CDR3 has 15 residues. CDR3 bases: TGTGCCAGTAGTATTCAGAGGACAGGATCGAGTGGCTACACCTTC. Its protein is CASSIQRTGSSGYTF.

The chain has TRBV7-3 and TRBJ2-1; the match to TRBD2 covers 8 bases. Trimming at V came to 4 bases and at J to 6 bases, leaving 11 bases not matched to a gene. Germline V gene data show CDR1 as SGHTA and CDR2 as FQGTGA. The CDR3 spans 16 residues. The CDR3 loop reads CASSSRGGSGINEQFF. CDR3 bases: TGTGCCAGCAGCTCCCGGGGGGGGAGCGGGATCAATGAGCAGTTCTTC.

The CDR3 DNA reads as TGTGCCAGCACCCCAGGAGCCGAGACCCAGTACTTC. Its protein product is CASTPGAETQYF. The chain joins TRBV6-6 to TRBJ2-5; no definite D call. Germline CDR1 MNHNY, CDR2 SVGAGI (reference sequence). Trimming took 7 bases from V and 5 from J, leaving 11 bases between them. CDR3 size: 12 residues.

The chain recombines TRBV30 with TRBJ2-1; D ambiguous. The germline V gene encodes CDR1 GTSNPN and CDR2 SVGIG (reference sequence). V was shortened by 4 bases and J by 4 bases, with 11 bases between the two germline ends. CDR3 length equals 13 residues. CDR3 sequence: CAWTFNEYNEQFF. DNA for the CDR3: TGTGCCTGGACCTTCAATGAGTACAATGAGCAGTTCTTC.

Here the CDR3 DNA reads TGTGCCAGCAGCCCGTGGGGGGTAGGAGAGACCCAGTACTTC. Translating it yields CASSPWGVGETQYF. The chain couples TRBV2 to TRBJ2-5, with a possible D match to TRBD2 (6 bases). This CDR3 has 14 residues. Germline V gene lookup returns CDR1 SNHLY and CDR2 FYNNEI. V lost 6 bases and J lost 4, with 15 bases in between.

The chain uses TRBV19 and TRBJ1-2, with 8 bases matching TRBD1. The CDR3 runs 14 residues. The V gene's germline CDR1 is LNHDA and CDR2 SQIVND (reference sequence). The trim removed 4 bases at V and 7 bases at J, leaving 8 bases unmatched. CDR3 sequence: CASSNGQGGAGYTF. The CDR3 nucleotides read TGTGCCAGTAGTAATGGACAGGGTGGGGCTGGCTACACCTTC.

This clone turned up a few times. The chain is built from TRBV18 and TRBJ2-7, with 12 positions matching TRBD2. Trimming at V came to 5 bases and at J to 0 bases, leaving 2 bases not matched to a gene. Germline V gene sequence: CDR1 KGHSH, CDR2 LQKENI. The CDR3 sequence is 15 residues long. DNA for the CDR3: TGTGCCAGCTCAGGGACTAGCGGGTCCTCCTACGAGCAGTACTTC. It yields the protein CASSGTSGSSYEQYF.

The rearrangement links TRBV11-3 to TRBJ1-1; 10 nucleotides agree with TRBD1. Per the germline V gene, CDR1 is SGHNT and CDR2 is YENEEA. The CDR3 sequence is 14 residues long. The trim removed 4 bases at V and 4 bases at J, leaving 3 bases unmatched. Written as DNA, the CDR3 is TGTGCCAGCAGCTGGGACAGGGGATGCACTGAAGCTTTCTTT. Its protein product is CASSWDRGCTEAFF.

Here the CDR3 reads CASSIDTLQETQYF. The CDR3 DNA sequence: TGTGCCAGCAGCATAGATACGCTTCAAGAGACCCAGTACTTC. V gene TRBV5-4 combines with J gene TRBJ2-5; D gene ambiguous. This CDR3 comprises 14 residues. Germline V gives CDR1 SGHNT, CDR2 YYREEE (reference sequence). V lost 4 bases to trimming and J lost 2 bases, with 12 bases between them.

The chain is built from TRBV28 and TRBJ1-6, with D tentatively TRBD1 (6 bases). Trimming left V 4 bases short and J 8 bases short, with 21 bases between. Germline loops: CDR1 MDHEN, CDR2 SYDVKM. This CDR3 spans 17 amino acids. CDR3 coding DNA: TGTGCCAGCAGTTCCTCCGGGACAACTCCGGAGGATTCACCCCTCCACTTT. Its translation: CASSSSGTTPEDSPLHF.

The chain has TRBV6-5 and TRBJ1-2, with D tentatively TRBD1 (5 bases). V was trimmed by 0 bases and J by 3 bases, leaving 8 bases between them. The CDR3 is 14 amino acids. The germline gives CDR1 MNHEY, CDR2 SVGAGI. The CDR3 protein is CASSYSQGHYGYTF. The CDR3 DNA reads TGTGCCAGCAGTTACTCGCAGGGCCACTATGGCTACACCTTC.